The 6 T cell receptor beta chains listed next were all sequenced from one sample in a study of Ad26.COV2.S vaccination and SARS-CoV-2 variants. Treatment in this sample: 19 received Ad26.COV2.S at low or high dose, single or two shots; about five received placebo; per-sample allocation not given. Each sample was drawn 63 days after the first injection (of vaccine or placebo). The protocol was immunoSEQ multiplex PCR, while the TCRdb copy is restricted to in-frame clones and leaves out a portion. The sample shows about 320,000 clones, roughly 90% of them seen only once. Sample: peripheral blood, taken in a trial of Ad26.COV2.S vaccine versus placebo. Receptors originate from a person aged 18-65 years who received the Ad26.COV2.S COVID-19 vaccine or a placebo.

The chain joins TRBV18 to TRBJ2-3; D is ambiguous. CDR3 size: 12 residues. Trimming left V 5 bases short and J 6 bases short, with 9 bases between. Germline V gene sequence: CDR1 KGHSH, CDR2 LQKENI. CDR3 in DNA: TGTGCCAGCTCAACCCCGCTGGATACGCAGTATTTT. It encodes CASSTPLDTQYF.

This CDR3 is CASSLGWNEQFF. The CDR3 DNA reads as TGTGCCAGCAGTTTGGGGTGGAATGAGCAGTTCTTC. The chain combines TRBV28 with TRBJ2-1; D gene unclear. Trimming took off 3 bases at V and 7 bases at J, with 7 bases between the two ends. The CDR3 has 12 amino acids. CDR1 is MDHEN and CDR2 is SYDVKM in the germline V gene.

V is TRBV27 and J is TRBJ1-2; D unresolved. Germline V gives CDR1 MNHEY, CDR2 SMNVEV (reference sequence). The CDR3 spans 12 residues. V lost 6 bases to trimming and J lost 7 bases, with 12 bases between them. For the CDR3, the DNA is TGTGCCAGCAGGGGCTACCTCGGTGGCTACACCTTC. Translating gives CASRGYLGGYTF.

The rearrangement joins TRBV28 to TRBJ1-2; 9 nucleotides match TRBD1. Germline V gives CDR1 MDHEN, CDR2 SYDVKM. This CDR3 has 15 amino acids. With 5 bases clipped from V and 7 bases from J, the junction kept 11 bases outside the gene matches. DNA for the CDR3: TGTGCCAGCAGTCCCCCCGACAGGGGGTGGATTGGCTACACCTTC. This gives the protein CASSPPDRGWIGYTF.

The chain has TRBV4-3 and TRBJ2-5, with D possibly matching TRBD2 (6 bases). This CDR3 contains 18 residues. Looked up from germline, CDR1 is LGHNA and CDR2 is YSLEER. V gave up 0 bases and J gave up 8 bases, with 25 bases separating them. The CDR3: CASSQEVFSGVIGKTQYF. As DNA, the CDR3 is TGCGCCAGCAGCCAAGAAGTTTTTTCGGGGGTTATCGGAAAAACCCAGTACTTC.

The chain links TRBV11-3 to TRBJ2-2, with TRBD2 as a possible D gene (6 bases). Germline CDR1 SGHNT, CDR2 YENEEA. The CDR3 is 15 residues long. V lost 4 bases and J lost 6, with 15 bases in between. The CDR3 spells CASSSRDSLAGELFF. The CDR3 region has the DNA TGTGCCAGCAGCTCCCGGGACTCCTTGGCCGGGGAGCTGTTTTTT.